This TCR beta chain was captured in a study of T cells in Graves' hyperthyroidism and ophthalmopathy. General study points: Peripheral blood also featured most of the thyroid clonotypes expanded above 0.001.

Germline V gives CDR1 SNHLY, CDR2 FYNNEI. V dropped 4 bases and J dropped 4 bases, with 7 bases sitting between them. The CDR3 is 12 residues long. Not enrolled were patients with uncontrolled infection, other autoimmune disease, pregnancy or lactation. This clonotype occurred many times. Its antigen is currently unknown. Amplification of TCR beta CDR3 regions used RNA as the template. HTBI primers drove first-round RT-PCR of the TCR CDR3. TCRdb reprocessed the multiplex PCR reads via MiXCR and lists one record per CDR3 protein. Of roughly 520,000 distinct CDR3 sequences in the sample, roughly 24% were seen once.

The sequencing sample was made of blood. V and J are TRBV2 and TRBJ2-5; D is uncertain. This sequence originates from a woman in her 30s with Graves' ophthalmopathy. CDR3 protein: CASSGLLETQYF. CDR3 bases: TGTGCCAGCAGTGGACTCCTAGAGACCCAGTACTTC.